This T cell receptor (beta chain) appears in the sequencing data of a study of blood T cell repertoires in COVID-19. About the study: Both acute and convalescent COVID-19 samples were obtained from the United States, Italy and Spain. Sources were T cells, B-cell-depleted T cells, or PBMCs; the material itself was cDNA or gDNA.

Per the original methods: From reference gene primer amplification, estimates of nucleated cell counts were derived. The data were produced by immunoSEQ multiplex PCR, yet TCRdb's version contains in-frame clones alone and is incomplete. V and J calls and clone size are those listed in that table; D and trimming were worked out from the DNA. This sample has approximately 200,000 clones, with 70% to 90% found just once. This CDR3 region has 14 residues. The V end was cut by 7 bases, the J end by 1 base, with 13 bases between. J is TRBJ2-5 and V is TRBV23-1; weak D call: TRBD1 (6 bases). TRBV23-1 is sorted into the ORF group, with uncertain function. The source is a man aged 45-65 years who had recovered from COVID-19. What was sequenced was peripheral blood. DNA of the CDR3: TGCGCCAGCAACCCGACGGACAGCCAAGAGACCCAGTACTTC. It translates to CASNPTDSQETQYF.